This T cell receptor (beta chain) is drawn from a study of patients and donors after allogeneic stem cell transplantation. The trim removed 5 bases at V and 6 bases at J, leaving 15 bases unmatched. CDR1 is SGHAT, CDR2 FQNNGV, per germline. The CDR3 runs to 17 residues. Each CDR3 protein gets one entry after TCRdb re-called the RT-PCR reads with MiXCR. The sample has about 24,000 distinct CDR3 sequences, roughly two fifths seen once; the top ten hold 65% to 85%. Sequencing was performed on blood, either unsorted or a sorted T cell fraction (not recorded which). The sequence was collected from a human donor who was either an allogeneic HSCT recipient or a stem cell or donor lymphocyte infusion donor (not recorded which). It is not recorded whose cells these are; they may come from a transplant donor. The chain links TRBV11-2 to TRBJ2-1; 8 bases match TRBD1. CDR3 amino acids: CASSIDPQRQGRNEQFF. The CDR3 bases are TGTGCCAGCAGCATCGACCCCCAGAGACAGGGGCGCAATGAGCAGTTCTTC. The variable domain in full, completed from reference TRBV11-2 and TRBJ2-1, reads EAGVAQSPRYKIIEKRQSVAFWCNPISGHATLYWYQQILGQGPKLLIQFQNNGVVDDSQLPKDRFSAERLKGVDSTLKIQPAKLEDSAVYLCASSIDPQRQGRNEQFFGPGTRLTVL.